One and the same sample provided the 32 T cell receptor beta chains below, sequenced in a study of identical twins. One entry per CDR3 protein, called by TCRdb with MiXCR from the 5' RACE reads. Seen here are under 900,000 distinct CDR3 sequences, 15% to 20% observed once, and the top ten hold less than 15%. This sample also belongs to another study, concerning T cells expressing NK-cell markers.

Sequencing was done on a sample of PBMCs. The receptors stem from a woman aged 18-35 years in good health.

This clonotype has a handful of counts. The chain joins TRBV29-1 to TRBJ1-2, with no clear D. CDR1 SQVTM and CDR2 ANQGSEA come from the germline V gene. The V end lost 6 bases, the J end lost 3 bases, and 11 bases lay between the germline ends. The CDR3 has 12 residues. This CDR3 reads CSVARTDYGYTF. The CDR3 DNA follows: TGCAGCGTCGCGAGGACTGACTATGGCTACACCTTC.

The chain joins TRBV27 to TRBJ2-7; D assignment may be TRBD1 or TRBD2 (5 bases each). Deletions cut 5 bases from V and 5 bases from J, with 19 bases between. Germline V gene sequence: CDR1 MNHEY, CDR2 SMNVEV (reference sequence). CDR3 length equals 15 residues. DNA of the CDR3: TGTGCCAGCAGTAGCATCGGGGCAGCTTCCCACGAGCAGTACTTC. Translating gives CASSSIGAASHEQYF.

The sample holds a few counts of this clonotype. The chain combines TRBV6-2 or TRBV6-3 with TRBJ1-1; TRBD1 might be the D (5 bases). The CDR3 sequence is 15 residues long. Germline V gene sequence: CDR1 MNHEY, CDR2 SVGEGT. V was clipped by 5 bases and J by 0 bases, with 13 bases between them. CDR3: CASSALGGMNTEAFF. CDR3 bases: TGTGCCAGCAGTGCCCTGGGGGGGATGAACACTGAAGCTTTCTTT.

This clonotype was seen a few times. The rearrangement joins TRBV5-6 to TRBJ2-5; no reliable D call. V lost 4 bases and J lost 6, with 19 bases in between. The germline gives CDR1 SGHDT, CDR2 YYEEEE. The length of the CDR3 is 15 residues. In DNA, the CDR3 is TGTGCCAGCAGCACCAACACCGGGCGCGGAAAGACCCAGTACTTC. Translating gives CASSTNTGRGKTQYF.

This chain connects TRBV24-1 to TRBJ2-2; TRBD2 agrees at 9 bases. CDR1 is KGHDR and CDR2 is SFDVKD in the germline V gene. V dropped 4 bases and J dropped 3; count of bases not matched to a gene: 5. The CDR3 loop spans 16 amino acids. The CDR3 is CATSDPKRGDTGELFF. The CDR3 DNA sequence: TGTGCCACCAGTGACCCAAAGCGGGGGGACACCGGGGAGCTGTTTTTT.

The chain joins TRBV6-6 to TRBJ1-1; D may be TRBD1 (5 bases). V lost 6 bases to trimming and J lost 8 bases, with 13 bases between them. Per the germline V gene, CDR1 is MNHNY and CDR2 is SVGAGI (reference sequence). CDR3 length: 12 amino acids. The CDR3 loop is CASRLRASEAFF. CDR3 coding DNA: TGTGCCAGCAGACTCAGGGCTTCCGAAGCTTTCTTT.

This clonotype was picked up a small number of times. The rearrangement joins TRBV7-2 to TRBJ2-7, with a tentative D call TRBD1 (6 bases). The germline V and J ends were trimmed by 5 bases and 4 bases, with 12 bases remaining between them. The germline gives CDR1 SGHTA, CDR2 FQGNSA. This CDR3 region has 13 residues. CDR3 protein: CASSPTGHYEQYF. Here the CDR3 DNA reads TGTGCCAGCAGCCCCACGGGACATTACGAGCAGTACTTC.

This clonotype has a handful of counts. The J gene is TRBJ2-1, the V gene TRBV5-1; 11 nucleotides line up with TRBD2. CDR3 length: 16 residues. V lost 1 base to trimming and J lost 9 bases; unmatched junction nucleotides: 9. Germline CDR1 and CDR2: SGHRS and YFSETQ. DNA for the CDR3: TGCGCCAGCAGCTTGTCTAGCGGGGGGAAAAACACTGAGCAGTTCTTC. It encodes CASSLSSGGKNTEQFF. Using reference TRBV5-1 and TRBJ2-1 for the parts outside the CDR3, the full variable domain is KAGVTQTPRYLIKTRGQQVTLSCSPISGHRSVSWYQQTPGQGLQFLFEYFSETQRNKGNFPGRFSGRQFSNSRSEMNVSTLELGDSALYLCASSLSSGGKNTEQFFGPGTRLTVL.

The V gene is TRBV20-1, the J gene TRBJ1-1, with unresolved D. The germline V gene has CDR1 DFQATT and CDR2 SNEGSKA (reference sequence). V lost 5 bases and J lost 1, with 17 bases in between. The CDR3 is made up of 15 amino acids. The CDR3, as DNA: TGCAGTGCTCTTCGGACTTGGACGAGGAACACTGAAGCTTTCTTT. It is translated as CSALRTWTRNTEAFF.

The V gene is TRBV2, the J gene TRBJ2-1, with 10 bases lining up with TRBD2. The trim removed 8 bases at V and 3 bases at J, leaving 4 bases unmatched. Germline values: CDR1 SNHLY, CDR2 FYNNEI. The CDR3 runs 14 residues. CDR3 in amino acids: CASVLAGVYNEQFF. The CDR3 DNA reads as TGTGCCAGCGTTCTAGCGGGGGTCTACAATGAGCAGTTCTTC.

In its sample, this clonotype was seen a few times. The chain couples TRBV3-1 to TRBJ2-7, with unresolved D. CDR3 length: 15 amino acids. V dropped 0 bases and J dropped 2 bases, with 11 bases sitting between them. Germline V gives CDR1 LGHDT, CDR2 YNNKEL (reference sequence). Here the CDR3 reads CASSQEVNRAYEQYF. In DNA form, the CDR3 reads TGTGCCAGCAGCCAAGAAGTTAACAGAGCCTACGAGCAGTACTTC.

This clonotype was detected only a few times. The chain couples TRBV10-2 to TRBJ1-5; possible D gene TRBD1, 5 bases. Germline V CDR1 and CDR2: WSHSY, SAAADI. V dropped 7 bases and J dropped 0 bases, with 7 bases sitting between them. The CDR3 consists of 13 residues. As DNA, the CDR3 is TGCGCCAGCACAGGGAGTAGCAATCAGCCCCAGCATTTT. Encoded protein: CASTGSSNQPQHF.

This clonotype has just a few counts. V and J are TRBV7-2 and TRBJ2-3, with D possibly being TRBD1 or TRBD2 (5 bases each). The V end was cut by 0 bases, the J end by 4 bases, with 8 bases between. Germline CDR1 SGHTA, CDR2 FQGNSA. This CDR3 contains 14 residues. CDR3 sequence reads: CASSLARGADTQYF. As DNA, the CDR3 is TGTGCCAGCAGCTTAGCCCGGGGCGCAGATACGCAGTATTTT. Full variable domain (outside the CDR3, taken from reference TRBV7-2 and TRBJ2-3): GAGVSQSPSNKVTEKGKDVELRCDPISGHTALYWYRQSLGQGLEFLIYFQGNSAPDKSGLPSDRFSAERTGGSVSTLTIQRTQQEDSAVYLCASSLARGADTQYFGPGTRLTVL.

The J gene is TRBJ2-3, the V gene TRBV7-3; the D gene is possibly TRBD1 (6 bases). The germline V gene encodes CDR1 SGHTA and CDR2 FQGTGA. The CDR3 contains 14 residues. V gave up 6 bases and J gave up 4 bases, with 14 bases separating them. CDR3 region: CASSITGSADTQYF. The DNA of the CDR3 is TGTGCCAGCAGTATTACAGGGAGCGCAGATACGCAGTATTTT.

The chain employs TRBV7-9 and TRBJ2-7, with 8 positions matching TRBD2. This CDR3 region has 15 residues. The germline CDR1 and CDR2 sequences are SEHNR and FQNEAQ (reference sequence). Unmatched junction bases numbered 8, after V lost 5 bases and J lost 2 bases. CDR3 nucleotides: TGTGCCAGCAGCCCTTTCACTAGCGGTGCCTACGAGCAGTACTTC. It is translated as CASSPFTSGAYEQYF.

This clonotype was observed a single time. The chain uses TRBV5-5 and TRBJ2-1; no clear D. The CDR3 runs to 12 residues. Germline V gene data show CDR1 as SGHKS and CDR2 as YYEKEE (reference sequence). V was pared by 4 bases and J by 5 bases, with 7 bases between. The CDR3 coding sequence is TGTGCCAGCAGCCCGGAACACAATGAGCAGTTCTTC. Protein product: CASSPEHNEQFF. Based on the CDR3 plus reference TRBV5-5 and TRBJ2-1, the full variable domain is DAGVTQSPTHLIKTRGQQVTLRCSPISGHKSVSWYQQVLGQGPQFIFQYYEKEERGRGNFPDRFSARQFPNYSSELNVNALLLGDSALYLCASSPEHNEQFFGPGTRLTVL.

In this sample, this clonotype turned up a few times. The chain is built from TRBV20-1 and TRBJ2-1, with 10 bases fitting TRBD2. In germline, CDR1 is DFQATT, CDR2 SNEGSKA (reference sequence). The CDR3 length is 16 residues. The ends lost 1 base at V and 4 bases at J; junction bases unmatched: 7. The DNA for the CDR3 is TGCAGTGCTAGAGGAGCGGGAGGGGGGGAATACAATGAGCAGTTCTTC. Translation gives CSARGAGGGEYNEQFF.

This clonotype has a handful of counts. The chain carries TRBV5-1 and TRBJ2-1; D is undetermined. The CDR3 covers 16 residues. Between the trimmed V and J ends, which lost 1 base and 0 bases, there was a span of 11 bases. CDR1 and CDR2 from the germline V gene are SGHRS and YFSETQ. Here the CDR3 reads CASSLTGESSYNEQFF. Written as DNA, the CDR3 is TGCGCCAGCAGCTTGACCGGAGAAAGCTCCTACAATGAGCAGTTCTTC. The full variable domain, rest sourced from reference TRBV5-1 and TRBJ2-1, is KAGVTQTPRYLIKTRGQQVTLSCSPISGHRSVSWYQQTPGQGLQFLFEYFSETQRNKGNFPGRFSGRQFSNSRSEMNVSTLELGDSALYLCASSLTGESSYNEQFFGPGTRLTVL.

CDR3 sequence (DNA): TGTGCCAGCAGCGTAGATGAAGGGATTTTAATCTGCGAGCAGTACTTC. It encodes CASSVDEGILICEQYF. The chain carries TRBV9 and TRBJ2-7; D gene uncertain. V dropped 0 bases and J dropped 6 bases, with 19 bases sitting between them. Germline CDR1 reads SGDLS; CDR2 reads YYNGEE. The CDR3 totals 16 residues.

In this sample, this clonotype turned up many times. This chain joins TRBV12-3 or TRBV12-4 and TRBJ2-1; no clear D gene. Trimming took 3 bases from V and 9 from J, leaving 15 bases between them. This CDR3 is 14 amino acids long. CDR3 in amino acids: CASSLQTALGEQFF. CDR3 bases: TGTGCCAGCAGTTTGCAAACCGCCCTCGGTGAGCAGTTCTTC.

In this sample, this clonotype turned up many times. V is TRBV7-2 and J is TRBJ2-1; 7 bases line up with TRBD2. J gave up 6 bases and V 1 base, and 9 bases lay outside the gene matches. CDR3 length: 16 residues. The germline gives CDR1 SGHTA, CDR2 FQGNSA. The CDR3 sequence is CASSLGGAGKPNEQFF. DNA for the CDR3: TGTGCCAGCAGCTTAGGAGGAGCGGGGAAACCCAATGAGCAGTTCTTC.

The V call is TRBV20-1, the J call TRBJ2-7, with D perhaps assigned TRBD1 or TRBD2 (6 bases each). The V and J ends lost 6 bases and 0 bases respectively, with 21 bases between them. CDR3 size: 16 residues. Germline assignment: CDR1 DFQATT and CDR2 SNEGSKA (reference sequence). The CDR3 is CSAKGGSQRSSYEQYF. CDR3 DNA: TGCAGTGCGAAGGGGGGCAGCCAACGGAGCTCCTACGAGCAGTACTTC.

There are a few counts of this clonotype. CDR3 nucleotide sequence: TGTGCCAGCAGTCTGCCCGGGGCGGTGAACACTGAAGCTTTCTTT. The encoded protein is CASSLPGAVNTEAFF. The chain is built from TRBV12-3 or TRBV12-4 and TRBJ1-1; D is perhaps TRBD1 (5 bases). The CDR3 has 15 amino acids. Trimming removed 5 bases at V and 0 bases at J, with 13 bases between.

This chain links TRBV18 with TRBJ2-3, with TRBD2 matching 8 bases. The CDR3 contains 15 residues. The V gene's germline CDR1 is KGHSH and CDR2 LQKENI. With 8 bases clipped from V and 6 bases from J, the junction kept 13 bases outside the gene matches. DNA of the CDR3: TGTGCCAGCACCTTTACCACGGGAGGGCCCGATACGCAGTATTTT. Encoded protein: CASTFTTGGPDTQYF.

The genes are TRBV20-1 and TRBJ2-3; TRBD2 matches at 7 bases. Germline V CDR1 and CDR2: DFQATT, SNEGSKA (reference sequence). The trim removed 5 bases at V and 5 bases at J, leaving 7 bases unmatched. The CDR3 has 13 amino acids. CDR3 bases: TGCAGTGCTGGAGGACTAGTTGGAGATACGCAGTATTTT. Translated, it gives CSAGGLVGDTQYF.

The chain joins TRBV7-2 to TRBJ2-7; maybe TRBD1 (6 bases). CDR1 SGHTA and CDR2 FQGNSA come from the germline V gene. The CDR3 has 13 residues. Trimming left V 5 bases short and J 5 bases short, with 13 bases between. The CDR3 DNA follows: TGTGCCAGCAGCACGGGACATTTCCACGAGCAGTACTTC. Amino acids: CASSTGHFHEQYF.

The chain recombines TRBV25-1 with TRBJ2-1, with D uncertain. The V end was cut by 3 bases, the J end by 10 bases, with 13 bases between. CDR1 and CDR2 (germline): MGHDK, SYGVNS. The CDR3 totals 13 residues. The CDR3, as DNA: TGTGCCAGCAGTGAGTCCACCTTAGGCGAGCAGTTCTTC. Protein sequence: CASSESTLGEQFF.

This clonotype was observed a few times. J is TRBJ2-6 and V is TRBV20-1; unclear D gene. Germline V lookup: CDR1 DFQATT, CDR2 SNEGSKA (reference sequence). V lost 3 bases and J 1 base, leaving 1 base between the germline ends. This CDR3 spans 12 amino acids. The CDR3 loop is CSARSGANVLTF. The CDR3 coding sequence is TGCAGTGCTAGGTCTGGGGCCAACGTCCTGACTTTC.

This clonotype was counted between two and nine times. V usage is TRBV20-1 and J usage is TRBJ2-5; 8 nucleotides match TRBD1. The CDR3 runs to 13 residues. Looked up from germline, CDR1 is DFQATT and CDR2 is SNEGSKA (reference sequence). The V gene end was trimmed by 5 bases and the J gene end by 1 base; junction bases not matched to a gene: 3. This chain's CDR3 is CSAYDRGQETQYF. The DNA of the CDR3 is TGCAGTGCTTATGACAGGGGCCAAGAGACCCAGTACTTC.

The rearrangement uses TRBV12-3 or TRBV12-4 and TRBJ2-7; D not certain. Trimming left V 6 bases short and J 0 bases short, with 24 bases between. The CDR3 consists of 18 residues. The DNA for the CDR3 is TGTGCCAGCAGCCCCTCCTTCAGACCCGTAAGTAGCTCCTACGAGCAGTACTTC. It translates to CASSPSFRPVSSSYEQYF.

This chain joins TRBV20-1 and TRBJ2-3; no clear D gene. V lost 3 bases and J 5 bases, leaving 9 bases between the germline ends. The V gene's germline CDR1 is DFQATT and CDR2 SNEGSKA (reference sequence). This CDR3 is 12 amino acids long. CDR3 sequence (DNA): TGCAGTGCTAGGATTGCAATAGATACGCAGTATTTT. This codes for CSARIAIDTQYF.

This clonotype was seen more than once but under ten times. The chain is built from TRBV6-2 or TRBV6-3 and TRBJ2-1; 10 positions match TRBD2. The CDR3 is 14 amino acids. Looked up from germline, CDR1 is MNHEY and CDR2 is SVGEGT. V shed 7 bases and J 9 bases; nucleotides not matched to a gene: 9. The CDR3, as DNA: TGTGCCAGCACCCCCGGGACTAGCGAATCTGAGCAGTTCTTC. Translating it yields CASTPGTSESEQFF.